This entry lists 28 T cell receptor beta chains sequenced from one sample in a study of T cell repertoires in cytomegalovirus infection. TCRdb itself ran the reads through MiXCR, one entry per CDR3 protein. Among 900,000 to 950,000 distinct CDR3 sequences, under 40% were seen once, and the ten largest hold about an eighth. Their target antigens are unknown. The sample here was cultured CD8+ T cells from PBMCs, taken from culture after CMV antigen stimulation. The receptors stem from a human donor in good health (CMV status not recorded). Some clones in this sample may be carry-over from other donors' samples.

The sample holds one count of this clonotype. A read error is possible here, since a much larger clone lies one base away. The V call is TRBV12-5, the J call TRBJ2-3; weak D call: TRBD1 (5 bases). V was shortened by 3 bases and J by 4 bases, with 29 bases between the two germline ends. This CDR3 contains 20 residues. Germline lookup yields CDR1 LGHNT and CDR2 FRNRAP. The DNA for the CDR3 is TGTGCTAGTGGTTTCACACTACCACCATCTGGGGCCCTCGGCGCAGATACGCAGTATTTT. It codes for CASGFTLPPSGALGADTQYF.

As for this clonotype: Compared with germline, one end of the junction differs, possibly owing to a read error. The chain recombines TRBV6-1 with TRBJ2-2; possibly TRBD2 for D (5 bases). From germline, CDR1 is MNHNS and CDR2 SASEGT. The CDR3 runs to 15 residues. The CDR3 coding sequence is TGTGCCAGCAGTGTGAGGGTCGGGTACACCAGGGAGCTGTTTTTT. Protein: CASSVRVGYTRELFF.

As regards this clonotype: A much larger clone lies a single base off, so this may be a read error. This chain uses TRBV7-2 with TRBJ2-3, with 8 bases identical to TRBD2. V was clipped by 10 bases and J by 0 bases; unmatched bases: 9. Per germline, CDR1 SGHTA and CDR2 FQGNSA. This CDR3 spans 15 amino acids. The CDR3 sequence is CANTPGGSSTDTQYF. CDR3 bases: TGTGCCAACACCCCGGGGGGGAGTAGCACAGATACGCAGTATTTT. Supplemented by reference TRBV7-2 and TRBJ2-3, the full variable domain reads GAGVSQSPSNKVTEKGKDVELRCDPISGHTALYWYRQSLGQGLEFLIYFQGNSAPDKSGLPSDRFSAERTGGSVSTLTIQRTQQEDSAVYLCANTPGGSSTDTQYFGPGTRLTVL.

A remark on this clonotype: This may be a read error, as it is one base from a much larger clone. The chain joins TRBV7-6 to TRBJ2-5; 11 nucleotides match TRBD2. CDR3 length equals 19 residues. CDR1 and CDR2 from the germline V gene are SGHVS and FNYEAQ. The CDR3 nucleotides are TGTGCTAGCAGCAAACCGCGGGGACTAGCGGACTCGCACCAAGAGACCCAGTACTTC. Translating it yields CASSKPRGLADSHQETQYF.

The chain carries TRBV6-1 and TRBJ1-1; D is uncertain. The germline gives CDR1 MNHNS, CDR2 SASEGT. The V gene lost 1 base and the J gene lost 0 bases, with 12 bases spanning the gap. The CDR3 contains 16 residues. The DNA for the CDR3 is TGTGCCAGCAGTGAAGTCGGAGGAGGGTTGAACACTGAAGCTTTCTTT. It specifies CASSEVGGGLNTEAFF.

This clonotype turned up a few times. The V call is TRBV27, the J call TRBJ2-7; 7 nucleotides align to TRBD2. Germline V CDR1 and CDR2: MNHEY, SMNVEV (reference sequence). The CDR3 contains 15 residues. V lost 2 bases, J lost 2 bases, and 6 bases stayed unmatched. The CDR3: CASSLRGGLTYEQYV. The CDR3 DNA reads TGTGCCAGCAGTTTACGCGGGGGATTAACCTACGAGCAGTACGTC.

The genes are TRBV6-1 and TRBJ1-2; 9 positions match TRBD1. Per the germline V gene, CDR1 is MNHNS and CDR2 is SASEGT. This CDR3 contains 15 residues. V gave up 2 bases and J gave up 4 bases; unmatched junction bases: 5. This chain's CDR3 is CASSEITGGVYGYTF. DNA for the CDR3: TGTGCCAGCAGTGAAATTACAGGGGGCGTCTATGGCTACACCTTC.

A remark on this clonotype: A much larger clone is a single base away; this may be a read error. CDR3 bases: TGTGTCAGCAGCTTAATGGGTCGGAGCTCTGGGGCCAACGTCCTGACTTTC. Encoded protein: CVSSLMGRSSGANVLTF. The V call is TRBV7-6, the J call TRBJ2-6; D unresolved. The germline V gene encodes CDR1 SGHVS and CDR2 FNYEAQ. The CDR3 is 17 residues long.

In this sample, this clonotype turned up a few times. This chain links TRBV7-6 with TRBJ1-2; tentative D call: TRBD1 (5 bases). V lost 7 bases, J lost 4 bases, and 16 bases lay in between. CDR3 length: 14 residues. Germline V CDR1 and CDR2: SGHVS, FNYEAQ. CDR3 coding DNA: TGTGCCAGCACCCCAGGGAGGGCGCCCTATGGCTACACCTTC. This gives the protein CASTPGRAPYGYTF.

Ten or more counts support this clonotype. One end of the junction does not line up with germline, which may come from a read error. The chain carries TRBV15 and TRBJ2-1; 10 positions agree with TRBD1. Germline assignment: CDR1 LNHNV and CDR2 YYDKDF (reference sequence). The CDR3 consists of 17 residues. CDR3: CATKRGQGRWYYSEQFF. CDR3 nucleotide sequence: TGTGCCACCAAAAGGGGACAGGGGAGGTGGTATTACAGTGAGCAGTTCTTC.

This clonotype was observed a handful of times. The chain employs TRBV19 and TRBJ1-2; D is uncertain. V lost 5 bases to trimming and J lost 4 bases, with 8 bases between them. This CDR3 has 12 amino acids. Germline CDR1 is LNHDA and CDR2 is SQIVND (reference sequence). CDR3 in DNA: TGTGCCAGTAGTTCCAGTATCTATGGCTACACCTTC. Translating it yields CASSSSIYGYTF.

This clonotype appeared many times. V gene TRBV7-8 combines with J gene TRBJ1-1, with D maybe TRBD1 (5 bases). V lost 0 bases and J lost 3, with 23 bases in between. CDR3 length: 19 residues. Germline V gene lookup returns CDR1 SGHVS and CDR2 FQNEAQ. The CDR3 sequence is CASSLAGRIGRGPYTEAFF. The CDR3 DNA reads TGTGCCAGCAGCTTAGCGGGGCGAATTGGAAGGGGACCATACACTGAAGCTTTCTTT.

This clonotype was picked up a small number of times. This chain's CDR3 is CAIRAGAERGRPNTGELFF. The CDR3 nucleotides are TGTGCCATCAGGGCAGGGGCGGAGCGGGGAAGGCCGAACACCGGGGAGCTGTTTTTT. The V gene is TRBV10-3, the J gene TRBJ2-2; TRBD2 might be the D (7 bases). The CDR3 has 19 residues. Germline CDR1 reads ENHRY; CDR2 reads SYGVKD. V gave up 6 bases and J gave up 0 bases, with 23 bases separating them.

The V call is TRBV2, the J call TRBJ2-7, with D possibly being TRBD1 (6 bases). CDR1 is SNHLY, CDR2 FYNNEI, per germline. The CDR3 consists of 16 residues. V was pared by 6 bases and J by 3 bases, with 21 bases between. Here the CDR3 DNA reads TGTGCCAGCAGGGTGCCCAACAGGGTTGGGATCTACGAGCAGTACTTC. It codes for CASRVPNRVGIYEQYF.

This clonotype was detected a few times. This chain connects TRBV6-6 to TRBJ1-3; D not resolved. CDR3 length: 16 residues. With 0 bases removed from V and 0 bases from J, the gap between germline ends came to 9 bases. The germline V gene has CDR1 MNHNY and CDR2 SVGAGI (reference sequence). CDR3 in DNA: TGTGCCAGCAGTTACTCGAAGCGGAGCTCTGGAAACACCATATATTTT. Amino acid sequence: CASSYSKRSSGNTIYF.

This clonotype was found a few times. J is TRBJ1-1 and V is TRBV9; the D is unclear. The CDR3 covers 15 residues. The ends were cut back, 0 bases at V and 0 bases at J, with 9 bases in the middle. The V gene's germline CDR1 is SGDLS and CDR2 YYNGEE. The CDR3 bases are TGTGCCAGCAGCGTAGCAGAGGGATTGAACACTGAAGCTTTCTTT. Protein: CASSVAEGLNTEAFF.

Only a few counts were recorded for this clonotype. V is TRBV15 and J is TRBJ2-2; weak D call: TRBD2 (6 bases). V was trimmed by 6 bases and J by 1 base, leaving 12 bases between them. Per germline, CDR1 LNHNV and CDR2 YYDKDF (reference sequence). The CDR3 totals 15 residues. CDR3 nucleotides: TGTGCCACCAGTGGACTACGCAAGAACACCGGGGAGCTGTTTTTT. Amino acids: CATSGLRKNTGELFF.

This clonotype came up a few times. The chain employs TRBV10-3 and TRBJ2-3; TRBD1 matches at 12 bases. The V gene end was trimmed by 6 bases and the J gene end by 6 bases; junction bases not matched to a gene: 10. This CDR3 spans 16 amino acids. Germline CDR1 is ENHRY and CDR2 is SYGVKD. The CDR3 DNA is TGTGCCATCAGCGACCCGGGACAGGGGGCGCCGGATACGCAGTATTTT. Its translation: CAISDPGQGAPDTQYF.

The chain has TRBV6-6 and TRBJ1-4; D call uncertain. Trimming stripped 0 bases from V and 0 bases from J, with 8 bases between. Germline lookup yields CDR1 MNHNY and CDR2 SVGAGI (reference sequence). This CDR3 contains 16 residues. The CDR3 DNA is TGTGCCAGCAGTTACTCGATTACAGCAACTAATGAAAAACTGTTTTTT. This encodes CASSYSITATNEKLFF.

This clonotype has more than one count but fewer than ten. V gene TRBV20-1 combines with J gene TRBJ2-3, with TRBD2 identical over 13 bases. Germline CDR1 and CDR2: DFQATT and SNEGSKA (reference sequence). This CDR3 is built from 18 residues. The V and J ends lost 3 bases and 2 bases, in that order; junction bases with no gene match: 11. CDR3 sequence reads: CSARLPGLAGRITDTQYF. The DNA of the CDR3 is TGCAGTGCTAGGTTACCGGGACTAGCGGGGAGAATCACAGATACGCAGTATTTT.

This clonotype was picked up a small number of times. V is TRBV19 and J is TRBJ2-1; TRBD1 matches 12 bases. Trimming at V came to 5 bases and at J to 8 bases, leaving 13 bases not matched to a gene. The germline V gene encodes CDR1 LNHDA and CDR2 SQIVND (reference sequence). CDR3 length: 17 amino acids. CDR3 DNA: TGTGCCAGTAGTTTAACGGGGACAGGGGGCGACGAGGATGAGCAGTTCTTC. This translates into CASSLTGTGGDEDEQFF.

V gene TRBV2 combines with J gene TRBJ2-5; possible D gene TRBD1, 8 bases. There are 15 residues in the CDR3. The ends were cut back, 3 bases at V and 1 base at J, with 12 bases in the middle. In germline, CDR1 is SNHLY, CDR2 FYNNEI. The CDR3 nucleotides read TGTGCCAGCAGTGAGGGAGGGACAGGCCAAGAGACCCAGTACTTC. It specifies CASSEGGTGQETQYF. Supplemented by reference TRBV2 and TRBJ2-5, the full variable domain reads EPEVTQTPSHQVTQMGQEVILRCVPISNHLYFYWYRQILGQKVEFLVSFYNNEISEKSEIFDDQFSVERPDGSNFTLKIRSTKLEDSAMYFCASSEGGTGQETQYFGPGTRLLVL.

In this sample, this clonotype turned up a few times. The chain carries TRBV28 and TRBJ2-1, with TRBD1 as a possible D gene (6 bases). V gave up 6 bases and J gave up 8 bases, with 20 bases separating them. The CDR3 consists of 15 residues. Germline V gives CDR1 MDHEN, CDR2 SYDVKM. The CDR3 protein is CASRLRDTPVDEQFF. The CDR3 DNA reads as TGTGCCAGCAGGCTAAGGGACACCCCCGTGGATGAGCAGTTCTTC.

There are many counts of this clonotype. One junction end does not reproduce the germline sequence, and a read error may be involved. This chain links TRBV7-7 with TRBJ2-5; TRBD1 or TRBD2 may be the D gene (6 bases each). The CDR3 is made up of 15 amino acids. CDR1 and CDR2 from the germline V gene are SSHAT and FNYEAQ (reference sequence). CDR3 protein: CASSLAAGAGETQYF. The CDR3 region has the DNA TGTGCTAGCAGCTTAGCGGCAGGGGCAGGGGAGACCCAGTACTTC.

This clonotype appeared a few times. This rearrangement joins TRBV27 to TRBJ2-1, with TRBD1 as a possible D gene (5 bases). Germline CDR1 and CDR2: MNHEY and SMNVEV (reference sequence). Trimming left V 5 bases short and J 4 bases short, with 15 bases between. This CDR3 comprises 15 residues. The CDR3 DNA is TGTGCCAGCAGTCCCCCGACAGTGGAATACAATGAGCAGTTCTTC. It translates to CASSPPTVEYNEQFF.

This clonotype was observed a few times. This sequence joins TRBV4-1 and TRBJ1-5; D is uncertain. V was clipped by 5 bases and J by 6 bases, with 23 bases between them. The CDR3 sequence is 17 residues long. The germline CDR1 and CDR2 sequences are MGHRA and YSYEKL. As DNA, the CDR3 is TGCGCCAGCAGCAAAGGGAGCCAGGAGAGAACTCGTCAGCCCCAGCATTTT. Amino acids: CASSKGSQERTRQPQHF.

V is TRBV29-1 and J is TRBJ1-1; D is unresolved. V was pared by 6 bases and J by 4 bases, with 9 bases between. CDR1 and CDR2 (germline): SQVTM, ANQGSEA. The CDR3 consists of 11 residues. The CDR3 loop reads CSVSLGTEAFF. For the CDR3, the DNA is TGCAGCGTCTCGCTGGGCACTGAAGCTTTCTTT.

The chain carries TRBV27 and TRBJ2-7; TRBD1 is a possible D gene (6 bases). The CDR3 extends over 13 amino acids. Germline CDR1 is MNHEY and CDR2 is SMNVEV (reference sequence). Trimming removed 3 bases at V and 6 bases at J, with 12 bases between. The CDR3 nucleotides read TGTGCCAGCAGTTTTAACAGGGCATCCGAGCAGTACTTC. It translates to CASSFNRASEQYF.